The sequence of this TCR beta chain was determined in a study of beta chain features in type 1 diabetes. Looking at the study overall: Patients did not differ from healthy donors in age, gender or cell yield. Summed over all samples, the examined sorted cells came to about 110 million.

CD4+ naive, central memory, regulatory and stem cell-like memory subsets were isolated by sorting on CD45RO/CCR7/CD25/CD127/CD95/CD27. The germline V gene encodes CDR1 LNHNV and CDR2 YYDKDF (reference sequence). The CDR3 covers 15 residues. The V end lost 0 bases, the J end lost 0 bases, and 8 bases lay between the germline ends. Investigators reverse transcribed all isolated RNA, so they sequenced expressed TCRB transcripts. The assay was immunoSEQ multiplex PCR, and TCRdb's table has in-frame clones only and misses some. The sample lists around 280,000 clones, over 14% occurring once. General study findings and limits: In every one of the four CD4+ subsets, TCRB CDR3s were moderately but significantly shorter in Type 1 diabetes patients.

A note on this clone: Its antigen is undetermined.

Source material: naive CD4+ T cells from blood. The chain recombines TRBV15 with TRBJ1-1; D is possibly TRBD1 (6 bases). The receptor comes from a man younger than 35 with type 1 diabetes. The CDR3 sequence is CATSRETGMNTEAFF. Here the CDR3 DNA reads TGTGCCACCAGCAGAGAAACAGGGATGAACACTGAAGCTTTCTTT.